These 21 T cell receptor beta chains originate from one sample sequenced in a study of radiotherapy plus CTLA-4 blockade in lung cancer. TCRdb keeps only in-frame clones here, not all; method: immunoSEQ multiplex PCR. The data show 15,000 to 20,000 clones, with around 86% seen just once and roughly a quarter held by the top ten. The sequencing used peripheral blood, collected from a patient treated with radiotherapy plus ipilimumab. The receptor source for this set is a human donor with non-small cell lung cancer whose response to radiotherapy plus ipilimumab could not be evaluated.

The CDR3 region has the DNA TGCAGCGTCCTTCTAATTTTACAGGGTCTGGTTGGAGCTTTCTTT. It specifies CSVLLILQGLVGAFF. The chain combines TRBV29-1 with TRBJ1-1; TRBD1 is a possible D gene (6 bases). This CDR3 is built from 15 residues. V dropped 6 bases and J dropped 10 bases, with 27 bases sitting between them. Germline V lookup: CDR1 SQVTM, CDR2 ANQGSEA.

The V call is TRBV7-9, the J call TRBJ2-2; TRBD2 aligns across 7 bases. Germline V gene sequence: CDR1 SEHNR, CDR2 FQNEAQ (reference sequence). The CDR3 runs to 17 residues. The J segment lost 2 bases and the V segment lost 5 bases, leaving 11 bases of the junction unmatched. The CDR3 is CASSRREAGVNTGELFF. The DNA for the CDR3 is TGTGCCAGCAGCCGTAGGGAGGCGGGAGTAAACACCGGGGAGCTGTTTTTT.

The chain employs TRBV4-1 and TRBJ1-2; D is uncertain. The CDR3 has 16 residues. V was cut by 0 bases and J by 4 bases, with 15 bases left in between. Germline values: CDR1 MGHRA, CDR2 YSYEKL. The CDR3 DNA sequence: TGCGCCAGCAGCCAAGATCCCGGCGGTTCTCGCTATGGCTACACCTTC. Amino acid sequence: CASSQDPGGSRYGYTF.

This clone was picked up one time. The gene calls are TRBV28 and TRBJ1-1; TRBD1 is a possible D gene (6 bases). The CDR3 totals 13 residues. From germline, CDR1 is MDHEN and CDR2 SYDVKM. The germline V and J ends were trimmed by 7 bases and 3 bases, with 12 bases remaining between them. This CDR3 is CASTPQGYTEAFF. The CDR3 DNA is TGTGCCAGCACCCCTCAGGGGTACACTGAAGCTTTCTTT.

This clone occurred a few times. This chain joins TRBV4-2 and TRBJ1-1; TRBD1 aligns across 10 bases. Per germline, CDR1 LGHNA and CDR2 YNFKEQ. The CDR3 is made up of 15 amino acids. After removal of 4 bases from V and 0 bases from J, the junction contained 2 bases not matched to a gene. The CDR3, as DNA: TGTGCCAGCAGCCTAGGGACAGGGGTGAACACTGAAGCTTTCTTT. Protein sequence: CASSLGTGVNTEAFF.

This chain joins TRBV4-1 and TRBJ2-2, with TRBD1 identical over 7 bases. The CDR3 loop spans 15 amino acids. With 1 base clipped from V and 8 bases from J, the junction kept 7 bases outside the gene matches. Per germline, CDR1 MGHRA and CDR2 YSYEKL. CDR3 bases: TGCGCCAGCAGCCAAGTAGGACAGGCGTGGGGGGAGCTGTTTTTT. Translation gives CASSQVGQAWGELFF.

CDR3 coding DNA: TGTGCCAGCTCACCAAGGAGCGGGGGGTACACCGGGGAGCTGTTTTTT. This translates into CASSPRSGGYTGELFF. The chain employs TRBV18 and TRBJ2-2; 9 nucleotides agree with TRBD2. Trimming at V came to 2 bases and at J to 3 bases, leaving 4 bases not matched to a gene. CDR3 length: 16 residues. The germline gives CDR1 KGHSH, CDR2 LQKENI.

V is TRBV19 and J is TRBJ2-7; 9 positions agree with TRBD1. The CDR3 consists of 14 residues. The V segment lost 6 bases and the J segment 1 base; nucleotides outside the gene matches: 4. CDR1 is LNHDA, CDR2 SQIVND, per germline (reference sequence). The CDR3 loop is CASSGTGPSYEQYF. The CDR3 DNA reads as TGTGCCAGTAGCGGGACAGGGCCATCCTACGAGCAGTACTTC.

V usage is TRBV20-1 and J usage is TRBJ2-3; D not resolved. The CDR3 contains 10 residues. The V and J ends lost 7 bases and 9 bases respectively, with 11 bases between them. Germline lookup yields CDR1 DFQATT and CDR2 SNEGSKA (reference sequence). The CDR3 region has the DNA TGCAGTGTACGTGGCGGCACGCAGTATTTT. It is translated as CSVRGGTQYF.

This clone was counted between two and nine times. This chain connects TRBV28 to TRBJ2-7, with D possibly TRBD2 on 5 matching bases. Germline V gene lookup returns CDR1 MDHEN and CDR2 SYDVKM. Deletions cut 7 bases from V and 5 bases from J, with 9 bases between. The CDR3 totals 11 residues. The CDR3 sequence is CASKRVDEQYF. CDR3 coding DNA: TGTGCCAGCAAGAGGGTCGACGAGCAGTACTTC.

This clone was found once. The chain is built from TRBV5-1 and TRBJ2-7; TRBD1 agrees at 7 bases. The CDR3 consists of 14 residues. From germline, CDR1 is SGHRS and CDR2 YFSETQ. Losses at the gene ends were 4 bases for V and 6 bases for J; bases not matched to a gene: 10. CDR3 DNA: TGCGCCAGCAGCCGTGGGACAGATTCCGTCGAGCAGTACTTC. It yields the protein CASSRGTDSVEQYF.

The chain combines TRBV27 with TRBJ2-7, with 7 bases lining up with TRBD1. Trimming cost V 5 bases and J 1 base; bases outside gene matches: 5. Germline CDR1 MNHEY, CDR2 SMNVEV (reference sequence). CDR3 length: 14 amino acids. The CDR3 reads CASSLNRGSYEQYF. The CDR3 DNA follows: TGTGCCAGCAGTCTAAACAGGGGATCCTACGAGCAGTACTTC.

For the CDR3, the DNA is TGTGCCAGCAGCTTATCTAGCGGGAGAATTGGTACCGGGGAGCTGTTTTTT. As protein: CASSLSSGRIGTGELFF. This rearrangement joins TRBV7-9 to TRBJ2-2; 10 nucleotides agree with TRBD2. The CDR3 consists of 17 residues. With V trimmed by 2 bases and J by 5 bases, 8 bases remained unmatched. CDR1 is SEHNR and CDR2 is FQNEAQ in the germline V gene (reference sequence).

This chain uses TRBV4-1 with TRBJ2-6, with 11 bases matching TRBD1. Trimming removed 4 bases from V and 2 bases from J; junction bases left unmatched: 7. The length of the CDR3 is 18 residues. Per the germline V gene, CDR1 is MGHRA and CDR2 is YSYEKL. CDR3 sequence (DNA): TGCGCCAGCAGCCGTACAGGACAGGGGGCGGCTGGGGCCAACGTCCTGACTTTC. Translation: CASSRTGQGAAGANVLTF.

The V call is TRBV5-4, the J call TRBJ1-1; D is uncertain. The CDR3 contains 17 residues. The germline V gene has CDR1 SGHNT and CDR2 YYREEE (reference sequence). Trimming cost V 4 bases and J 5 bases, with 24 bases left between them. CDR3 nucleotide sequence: TGTGCCAGCAGCCCAGCGGCGGGGAGAACCGAAGGGACTGAAGCTTTCTTT. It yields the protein CASSPAAGRTEGTEAFF.

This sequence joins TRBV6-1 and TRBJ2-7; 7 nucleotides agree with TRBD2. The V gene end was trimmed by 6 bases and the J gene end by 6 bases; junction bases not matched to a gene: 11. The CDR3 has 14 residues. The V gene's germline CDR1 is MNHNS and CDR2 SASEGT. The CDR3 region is CASRDWGGALEQYF. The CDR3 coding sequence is TGTGCCAGCAGGGACTGGGGAGGGGCCCTCGAGCAGTACTTC.

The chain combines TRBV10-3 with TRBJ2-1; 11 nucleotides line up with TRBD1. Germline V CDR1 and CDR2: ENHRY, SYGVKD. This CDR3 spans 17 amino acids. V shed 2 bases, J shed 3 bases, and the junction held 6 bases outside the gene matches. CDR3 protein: CAISEPRTGGLYNEQFF. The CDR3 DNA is TGTGCCATCAGTGAGCCGAGGACAGGGGGCCTCTACAATGAGCAGTTCTTC.

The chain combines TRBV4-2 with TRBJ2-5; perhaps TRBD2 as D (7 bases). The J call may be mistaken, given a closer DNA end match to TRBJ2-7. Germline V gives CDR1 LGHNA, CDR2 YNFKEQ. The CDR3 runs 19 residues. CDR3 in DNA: TGTGCCAGCAGCCAAGTGGGGGGGGCGCAATCTCCACTAGGCTACGAGCAGTACTTC. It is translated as CASSQVGGAQSPLGYEQYF.

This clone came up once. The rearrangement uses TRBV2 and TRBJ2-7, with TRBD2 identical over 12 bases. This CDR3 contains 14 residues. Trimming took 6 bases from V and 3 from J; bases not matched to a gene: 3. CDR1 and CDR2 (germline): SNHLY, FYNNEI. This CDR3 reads CASRPGLAGYEQYF. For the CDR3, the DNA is TGTGCCAGCAGGCCGGGACTAGCGGGCTACGAGCAGTACTTC.

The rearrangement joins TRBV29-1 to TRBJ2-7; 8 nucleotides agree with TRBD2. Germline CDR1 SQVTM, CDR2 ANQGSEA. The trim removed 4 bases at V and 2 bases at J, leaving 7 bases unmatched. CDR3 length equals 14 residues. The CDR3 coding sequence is TGCAGCGTTGCTTCGGGGGGGACTCCCTACGAGCAGTACTTC. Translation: CSVASGGTPYEQYF.

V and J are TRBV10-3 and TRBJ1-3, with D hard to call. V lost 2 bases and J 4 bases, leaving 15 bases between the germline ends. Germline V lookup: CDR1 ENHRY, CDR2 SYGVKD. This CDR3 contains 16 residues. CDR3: CAISEVAGAGGNTIYF. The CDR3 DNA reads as TGTGCCATCAGTGAGGTTGCGGGCGCGGGGGGAAACACCATATATTTT.